This passage covers 17 T cell receptor beta chains from one sample sequenced in a study of blood T cell repertoires in COVID-19. Clones were sequenced by immunoSEQ multiplex PCR, and TCRdb holds only the in-frame ones, with some missing. The sample records roughly 150,000 clones, over 75% being singletons. Sequencing was carried out using peripheral blood. These receptors came from a woman aged 55-69 years with active COVID-19.

The V and J genes are TRBV7-9 and TRBJ2-5; maybe TRBD1 (5 bases). CDR3 length: 14 amino acids. In germline, CDR1 is SEHNR, CDR2 FQNEAQ (reference sequence). V lost 3 bases and J lost 4, with 12 bases in between. CDR3 nucleotide sequence: TGTGCCAGCAGCTTCCAGGGTATGGGAGAGACCCAGTACTTC. It translates to CASSFQGMGETQYF.

The rearrangement joins TRBV28 to TRBJ1-5, with a possible D match to TRBD1 (5 bases). The CDR3 sequence is 12 residues long. The germline V gene encodes CDR1 MDHEN and CDR2 SYDVKM. V was shortened by 3 bases and J by 6 bases, with 6 bases between the two germline ends. Written as DNA, the CDR3 is TGTGCCAGCAGTTTCAGGGCTCAGCCCCAGCATTTT. Protein: CASSFRAQPQHF.

The chain uses TRBV4-3 and TRBJ2-1, with 7 positions matching TRBD1. The CDR3 extends over 14 amino acids. The V gene end was trimmed by 6 bases and the J gene end by 3 bases; junction bases not matched to a gene: 5. Looked up from germline, CDR1 is LGHNA and CDR2 is YSLEER. In nucleotides, the CDR3 is TGCGCCAGCAGTAGGGGGCAGAGCTACAATGAGCAGTTCTTC. It encodes CASSRGQSYNEQFF.

CDR3 sequence reads: CASRDRGADTQYF. In DNA, the CDR3 is TGTGCCAGCAGGGACAGGGGCGCAGATACGCAGTATTTT. The chain has TRBV6-5 and TRBJ2-3; 9 bases are shared with TRBD1. This CDR3 spans 13 amino acids. V lost 6 bases, J lost 4 bases, and 2 bases stayed unmatched. CDR1 MNHEY and CDR2 SVGAGI come from the germline V gene.

The chain carries TRBV7-9 and TRBJ1-1; 8 nucleotides match TRBD1. This CDR3 spans 15 amino acids. V was clipped by 6 bases and J by 4 bases; unmatched bases: 10. Germline values: CDR1 SEHNR, CDR2 FQNEAQ (reference sequence). In DNA form, the CDR3 reads TGTGCCAGCAGTCACGAAACAGGGGGTCTCACTGAAGCTTTCTTT. Translating gives CASSHETGGLTEAFF.

The J gene is TRBJ1-2, the V gene TRBV3-1 (or the pseudogene TRBV3-2), with D maybe TRBD1 (6 bases). This CDR3 region has 16 residues. Trimming cost V 2 bases and J 1 base, with 14 bases left between them. The germline V gene has CDR1 LGHDT and CDR2 YNNKEL (reference sequence). CDR3 loop: CASSQSPLDSNYGYTF. The CDR3 DNA reads TGTGCCAGCAGCCAATCCCCCCTGGACAGTAACTATGGCTACACCTTC.

In this sample, this clone turned up once. The chain joins TRBV6-2 or TRBV6-3 to TRBJ2-7; maybe TRBD1 (5 bases). V lost 0 bases and J lost 1, with 13 bases in between. CDR1 and CDR2 (germline): MNHEY, SVGEGT. The CDR3 contains 16 residues. In DNA, the CDR3 is TGTGCCAGCAGTTACTCGATCTGGGGCCCTTCCTACGAGCAGTACTTC. Its protein is CASSYSIWGPSYEQYF.

This chain links TRBV5-4 with TRBJ1-1; 8 bases agree with TRBD1. CDR3 length equals 14 residues. Germline loops: CDR1 SGHNT, CDR2 YYREEE (reference sequence). The ends lost 4 bases at V and 3 bases at J; junction bases unmatched: 5. CDR3 region: CASSRQGRDTEAFF. The DNA of the CDR3 is TGTGCCAGCAGCAGACAGGGGAGGGACACTGAAGCTTTCTTT.

The V call is TRBV28, the J call TRBJ1-1, with 8 bases fitting TRBD1. The CDR3 runs 13 residues. The V and J ends lost 5 bases and 4 bases, in that order; junction bases with no gene match: 3. Germline CDR1 is MDHEN and CDR2 is SYDVKM. The CDR3 bases are TGTGCCAGCAGTAGGACAGGGCTCACTGAAGCTTTCTTT. It is translated as CASSRTGLTEAFF.

The chain uses TRBV3-1 (or the pseudogene TRBV3-2) and TRBJ2-4, with TRBD1 as a possible D gene (5 bases). Germline CDR1 LGHDT, CDR2 YNNKEL (reference sequence). The V and J ends lost 0 bases and 7 bases respectively, with 13 bases between them. This CDR3 region has 15 residues. For the CDR3, the DNA is TGTGCCAGCAGCCAAGATATGTCGACAGTGAACATTCAGTACTTC. Protein product: CASSQDMSTVNIQYF.

V gene TRBV19 combines with J gene TRBJ1-5, with D hard to call. The CDR3 spans 12 residues. From germline, CDR1 is LNHDA and CDR2 SQIVND (reference sequence). Trimming pared 2 bases from V and 9 bases from J, leaving 8 bases between. In DNA, the CDR3 is TGTGCCAGTAGTATACCCCCCTCGCCCCAGCATTTT. Protein: CASSIPPSPQHF.

This chain joins TRBV10-3 and TRBJ2-2; 8 nucleotides match TRBD1. The CDR3 consists of 15 residues. V shed 6 bases, J shed 0 bases, and the junction held 3 bases outside the gene matches. CDR1 is ENHRY and CDR2 is SYGVKD in the germline V gene. This chain's CDR3 is CAISQGASNTGELFF. In nucleotides, the CDR3 is TGTGCCATCAGCCAGGGGGCTTCGAACACCGGGGAGCTGTTTTTT.

The chain carries TRBV7-2 and TRBJ1-1, with D possibly being TRBD1 (6 bases). The V gene's germline CDR1 is SGHTA and CDR2 FQGNSA. The CDR3 has 13 residues. The germline V and J ends were trimmed by 5 bases and 8 bases, with 15 bases remaining between them. The CDR3 spells CASSVKGGIEAFF. In DNA, the CDR3 is TGTGCCAGCAGCGTTAAGGGGGGGATAGAAGCTTTCTTT.

The chain joins TRBV27 to TRBJ2-1; 8 bases align to TRBD2. Trimming at V came to 5 bases and at J to 7 bases, leaving 10 bases not matched to a gene. Germline V lookup: CDR1 MNHEY, CDR2 SMNVEV (reference sequence). This CDR3 is 15 amino acids long. The CDR3 sequence: CASSPLAGGGNEQFF. Written as DNA, the CDR3 is TGTGCCAGCAGTCCCCTTGCGGGAGGTGGGAATGAGCAGTTCTTC.

The rearrangement links TRBV28 to TRBJ2-7; perhaps TRBD1 as D (6 bases). V gave up 3 bases and J gave up 5 bases, with 14 bases separating them. Germline CDR1 is MDHEN and CDR2 is SYDVKM. CDR3 length: 14 residues. The CDR3 nucleotides read TGTGCCAGCAGTTTGGGAACAGGGAGCAACGAGCAGTACTTC. This sequence encodes CASSLGTGSNEQYF.

This clone was observed a handful of times. J is TRBJ2-3 and V is TRBV6-5; 9 bases fit TRBD2. The CDR3 contains 14 residues. V was clipped by 6 bases and J by 2 bases; unmatched bases: 3. Germline V lookup: CDR1 MNHEY, CDR2 SVGAGI. DNA for the CDR3: TGTGCCAGCAGCCTAGCGGGACTCACAGATACGCAGTATTTT. Residues: CASSLAGLTDTQYF.

The J gene is TRBJ2-3, the V gene TRBV29-1; 10 bases match TRBD2. Germline-derived CDR1 and CDR2 are SQVTM and ANQGSEA. The CDR3 length is 15 residues. Trimming at V came to 5 bases and at J to 2 bases, leaving 7 bases not matched to a gene. CDR3 residues: CSVTTAGGLTDTQYF. CDR3 in DNA: TGCAGCGTTACCACAGCGGGAGGGCTCACAGATACGCAGTATTTT.